The rows below give T cell receptor beta chains drawn from one sample of a study of cytomegalovirus exposure and HLA in healthy donors. TCRdb's table, derived via immunoSEQ multiplex PCR, lists solely in-frame clones and lacks some. The sample records about 150,000 clones, around 75% being singletons. The sample taken for sequencing was PBMCs. These TCRs come from a man between 18 and 35 years old in good health and CMV-seropositive. CDR3s include the opening cysteine and the closing phenylalanine or tryptophan. Fields, in order: V gene, clone size, D gene, J gene, CDR3 protein, CDR3 DNA. D genes are given only for firm matches. Part of the rows lack a size; the others show once, few, many or a class for expanded clones.

v_gene: TRBV30
abundance: NA
d_gene: NA
j_gene: TRBJ2-7
CDR3aa: CAWSRSGGRFEQYF
CDR3nt: TGTGCCTGGAGTAGGAGCGGAGGGCGGTTCGAGCAGTACTTC

v_gene: TRBV6-5
abundance: NA
d_gene: TRBD1
j_gene: TRBJ2-2
CDR3aa: CASSRPGQGRVFF
CDR3nt: TGTGCCAGCAGTCGCCCGGGACAGGGTCGTGTGTTTTTT

v_gene: TRBV27
abundance: NA
d_gene: TRBD2
j_gene: TRBJ2-3
CDR3aa: CASSLSTFSRGRVTDTQYF
CDR3nt: TGTGCCAGCAGTTTATCCACTTTTAGTCGTGGGAGGGTCACAGATACGCAGTATTTT

v_gene: TRBV7-9
abundance: NA
d_gene: TRBD1
j_gene: TRBJ2-7
CDR3aa: CASTVTPDRDSYEQYF
CDR3nt: TGTGCCAGCACCGTTACCCCAGACAGGGACAGCTACGAGCAGTACTTC

v_gene: TRBV18
abundance: NA
d_gene: TRBD1
j_gene: TRBJ2-7
CDR3aa: CASSPPGQGTSYEQYF
CDR3nt: TGTGCCAGCTCACCACCGGGACAGGGGACGTCATACGAGCAGTACTTC

v_gene: TRBV25-1
abundance: NA
d_gene: NA
j_gene: TRBJ1-1
CDR3aa: CASSESSRAFF
CDR3nt: TGTGCCAGCAGTGAGTCTAGCCGAGCTTTCTTT

v_gene: TRBV6-5
abundance: NA
d_gene: NA
j_gene: TRBJ1-1
CDR3aa: CASRDGQMNTEAFF
CDR3nt: TGTGCCAGCAGAGACGGACAGATGAACACTGAAGCTTTCTTT

v_gene: TRBV9
abundance: NA
d_gene: NA
j_gene: TRBJ1-2
CDR3aa: CASSVVGGAGGYTF
CDR3nt: TGTGCCAGCAGCGTAGTAGGAGGGGCCGGTGGCTACACCTTC

v_gene: TRBV6-1
abundance: NA
d_gene: NA
j_gene: TRBJ2-7
CDR3aa: CASRDFGVGSYEQYF
CDR3nt: TGTGCCAGCAGGGACTTTGGGGTTGGGTCCTACGAGCAGTACTTC

v_gene: TRBV28
abundance: NA
d_gene: NA
j_gene: TRBJ2-3
CDR3aa: CASSLMVGVRSGYTDTQYF
CDR3nt: TGTGCCAGCAGTTTAATGGTCGGGGTCAGGAGCGGATACACAGATACGCAGTATTTT

v_gene: TRBV27
abundance: NA
d_gene: NA
j_gene: TRBJ2-1
CDR3aa: CASSIEGVPLLEQFF
CDR3nt: TGTGCCAGCAGTATCGAGGGGGTTCCTCTCTTAGAGCAGTTCTTC

v_gene: TRBV5-6
abundance: NA
d_gene: NA
j_gene: TRBJ2-1
CDR3aa: CASSRIAAYNEQFF
CDR3nt: TGTGCCAGCAGCCGGATAGCGGCCTACAATGAGCAGTTCTTC

v_gene: TRBV28
abundance: NA
d_gene: NA
j_gene: TRBJ2-7
CDR3aa: CASSLLQGGQQYF
CDR3nt: TGTGCCAGCAGTTTATTACAGGGCGGACAGCAGTACTTC

v_gene: TRBV11-2
abundance: NA
d_gene: NA
j_gene: TRBJ2-7
CDR3aa: CASSLLGSPFSSYEQYF
CDR3nt: TGTGCCAGCAGCTTATTGGGCAGCCCCTTTAGCTCCTACGAGCAGTACTTC

v_gene: TRBV18
abundance: once
d_gene: NA
j_gene: TRBJ1-2
CDR3aa: CASSPAKGDYGYTF
CDR3nt: TGTGCCAGCTCACCAGCCAAAGGGGACTATGGCTACACCTTC

v_gene: TRBV14
abundance: few
d_gene: TRBD2
j_gene: TRBJ2-2
CDR3aa: CASSLALAGVTGELFF
CDR3nt: TGTGCCAGCAGCCTCGCGCTAGCGGGAGTCACCGGGGAGCTGTTTTTT

v_gene: TRBV27
abundance: few
d_gene: NA
j_gene: TRBJ2-7
CDR3aa: CASSLPGSSGEQYF
CDR3nt: TGTGCCAGCAGTTTACCCGGGAGCTCCGGGGAGCAGTACTTC

v_gene: TRBV28
abundance: once
d_gene: TRBD1
j_gene: TRBJ1-5
CDR3aa: CATPGPTGGRQPQHF
CDR3nt: TGTGCCACCCCCGGGCCGACAGGGGGCCGACAGCCCCAGCATTTT

v_gene: TRBV4-2
abundance: NA
d_gene: TRBD2
j_gene: TRBJ2-1
CDR3aa: CASSQVLAGNNNEQFF
CDR3nt: TGTGCCAGCAGCCAAGTCCTAGCGGGAAATAACAATGAGCAGTTCTTC

v_gene: TRBV10-2
abundance: NA
d_gene: NA
j_gene: TRBJ2-7
CDR3aa: CASSDISYEQYF
CDR3nt: TGCGCCAGCAGTGATATCTCCTACGAGCAGTACTTC

v_gene: TRBV10-1
abundance: NA
d_gene: TRBD1
j_gene: TRBJ1-1
CDR3aa: CASSQGATTEAFF
CDR3nt: TGCGCCAGCAGTCAGGGGGCGACCACTGAAGCTTTCTTT

v_gene: TRBV7-9
abundance: NA
d_gene: NA
j_gene: TRBJ2-3
CDR3aa: CASSLAVRRTDTQYF
CDR3nt: TGTGCCAGCAGCTTAGCGGTCCGCCGGACAGATACGCAGTATTTT

v_gene: TRBV5-4
abundance: NA
d_gene: NA
j_gene: TRBJ2-5
CDR3aa: CASSPITGSETQYF
CDR3nt: TGTGCCAGCAGCCCGATTACAGGGTCGGAGACCCAGTACTTC

v_gene: TRBV18
abundance: NA
d_gene: NA
j_gene: TRBJ1-1
CDR3aa: CASSPPGGRTEAFF
CDR3nt: TGTGCCAGCTCACCACCGGGGGGGAGGACTGAAGCTTTCTTT

v_gene: TRBV6-6
abundance: few
d_gene: NA
j_gene: TRBJ2-1
CDR3aa: CASSSSGVDRFF
CDR3nt: TGTGCCAGCAGTTCCTCCGGGGTGGATCGGTTCTTC

v_gene: TRBV28
abundance: NA
d_gene: NA
j_gene: TRBJ1-5
CDR3aa: CASSLPAVGNQPQHF
CDR3nt: TGTGCCAGCAGTTTACCTGCGGTTGGTAATCAGCCCCAGCATTTT

v_gene: TRBV27
abundance: NA
d_gene: TRBD1
j_gene: TRBJ2-7
CDR3aa: CASSRGTGFLGEQYF
CDR3nt: TGTGCCAGCAGTAGGGGGACAGGGTTTTTAGGGGAGCAGTACTTC

v_gene: TRBV6-6
abundance: NA
d_gene: NA
j_gene: TRBJ2-2
CDR3aa: CASSQDRNTGELFF
CDR3nt: TGTGCCAGCAGTCAGGACAGAAACACCGGGGAGCTGTTTTTT

v_gene: TRBV7-2
abundance: NA
d_gene: NA
j_gene: TRBJ2-7
CDR3aa: CASSLGGTNYEQYF
CDR3nt: TGTGCCAGCAGCTTAGGCGGAACCAACTACGAGCAGTACTTC

v_gene: TRBV28
abundance: NA
d_gene: TRBD1
j_gene: TRBJ1-2
CDR3aa: CASSRGTELNYGYTF
CDR3nt: TGTGCCAGCAGCCGAGGGACAGAGCTTAACTATGGCTACACCTTC

v_gene: TRBV15
abundance: NA
d_gene: TRBD2
j_gene: TRBJ2-5
CDR3aa: CATSRARGEAQYF
CDR3nt: TGTGCCACCAGCAGAGCCCGGGGGGAGGCCCAGTACTTC

v_gene: TRBV6-5
abundance: NA
d_gene: NA
j_gene: TRBJ1-1
CDR3aa: CASSYSSTGRGQAFF
CDR3nt: TGTGCCAGCAGTTACTCGAGTACTGGGAGGGGACAAGCTTTCTTT